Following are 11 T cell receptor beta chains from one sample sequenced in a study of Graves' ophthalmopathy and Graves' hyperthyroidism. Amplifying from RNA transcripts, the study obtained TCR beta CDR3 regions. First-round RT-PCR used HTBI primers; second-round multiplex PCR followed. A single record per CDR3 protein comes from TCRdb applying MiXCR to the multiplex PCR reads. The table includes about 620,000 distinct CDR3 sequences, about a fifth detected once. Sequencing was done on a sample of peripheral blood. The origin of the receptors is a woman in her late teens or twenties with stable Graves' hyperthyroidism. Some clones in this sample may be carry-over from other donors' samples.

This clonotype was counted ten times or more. The CDR3 protein is CASSQLEMSGYGYTF. The CDR3 nucleotides are TGTGCCAGCAGTCAACTCGAGATGTCCGGCTATGGCTACACCTTC. The V gene is TRBV12-3 or TRBV12-4, the J gene TRBJ1-2, with D hard to call. Trimming left V 5 bases short and J 4 bases short, with 17 bases between. The CDR3 extends over 15 amino acids.

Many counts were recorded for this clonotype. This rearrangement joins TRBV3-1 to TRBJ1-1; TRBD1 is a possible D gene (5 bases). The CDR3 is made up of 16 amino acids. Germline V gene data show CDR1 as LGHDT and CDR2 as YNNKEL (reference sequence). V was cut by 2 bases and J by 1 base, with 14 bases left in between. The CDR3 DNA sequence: TGTGCCAGCAGCCAAAGAGGGCCTAGGGGGAACACTGAAGCTTTCTTT. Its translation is CASSQRGPRGNTEAFF.

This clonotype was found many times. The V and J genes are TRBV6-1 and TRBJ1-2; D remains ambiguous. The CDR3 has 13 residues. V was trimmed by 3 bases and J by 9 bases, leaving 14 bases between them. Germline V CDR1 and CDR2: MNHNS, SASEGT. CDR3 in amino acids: CASSDREALSYTF. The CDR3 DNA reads TGTGCCAGCAGTGATAGGGAGGCCCTTAGCTACACCTTC.

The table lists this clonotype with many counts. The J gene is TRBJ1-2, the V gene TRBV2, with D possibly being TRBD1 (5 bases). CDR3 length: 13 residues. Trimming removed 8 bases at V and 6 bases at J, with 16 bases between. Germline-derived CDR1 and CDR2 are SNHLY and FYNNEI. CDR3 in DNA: TGTGCCAGCCGGTTTGGGCAGGGTGATGGCTACACCTTC. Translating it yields CASRFGQGDGYTF.

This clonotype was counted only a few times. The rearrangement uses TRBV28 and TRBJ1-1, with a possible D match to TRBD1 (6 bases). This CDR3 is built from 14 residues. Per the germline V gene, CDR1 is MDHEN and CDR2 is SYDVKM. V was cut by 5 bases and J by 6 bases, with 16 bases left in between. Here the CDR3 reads CASSLRPGEAEAFF. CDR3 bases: TGTGCCAGCAGTCTCAGGCCAGGGGAGGCTGAAGCTTTCTTT.

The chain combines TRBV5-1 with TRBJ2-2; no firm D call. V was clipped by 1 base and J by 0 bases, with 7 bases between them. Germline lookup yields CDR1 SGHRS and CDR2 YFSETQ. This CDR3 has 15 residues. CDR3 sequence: CASSLWETNTGELFF. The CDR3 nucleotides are TGCGCCAGCAGCTTGTGGGAAACGAACACCGGGGAGCTGTTTTTT. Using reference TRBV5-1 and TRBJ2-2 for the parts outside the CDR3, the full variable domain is KAGVTQTPRYLIKTRGQQVTLSCSPISGHRSVSWYQQTPGQGLQFLFEYFSETQRNKGNFPGRFSGRQFSNSRSEMNVSTLELGDSALYLCASSLWETNTGELFFGEGSRLTVL.

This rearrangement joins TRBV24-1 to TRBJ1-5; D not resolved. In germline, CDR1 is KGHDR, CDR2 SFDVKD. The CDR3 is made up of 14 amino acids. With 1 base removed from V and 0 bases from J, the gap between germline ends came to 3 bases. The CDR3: CATSDLTSNQPQHF. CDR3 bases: TGTGCCACCAGTGATTTAACTAGCAATCAGCCCCAGCATTTT.

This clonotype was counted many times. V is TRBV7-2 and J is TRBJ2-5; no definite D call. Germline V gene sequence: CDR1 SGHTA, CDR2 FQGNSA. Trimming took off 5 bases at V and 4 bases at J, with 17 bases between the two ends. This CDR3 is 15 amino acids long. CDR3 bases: TGTGCCAGCAGCCGCGGACGGGCCCGGGCAGAGACCCAGTACTTC. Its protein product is CASSRGRARAETQYF.

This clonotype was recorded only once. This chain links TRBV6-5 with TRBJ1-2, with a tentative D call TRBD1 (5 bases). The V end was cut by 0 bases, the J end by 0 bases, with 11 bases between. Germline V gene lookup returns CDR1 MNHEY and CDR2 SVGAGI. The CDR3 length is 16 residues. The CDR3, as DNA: TGTGCCAGCAGTTACTCGAAGGGACGGACTAACTATGGCTACACCTTC. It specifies CASSYSKGRTNYGYTF.

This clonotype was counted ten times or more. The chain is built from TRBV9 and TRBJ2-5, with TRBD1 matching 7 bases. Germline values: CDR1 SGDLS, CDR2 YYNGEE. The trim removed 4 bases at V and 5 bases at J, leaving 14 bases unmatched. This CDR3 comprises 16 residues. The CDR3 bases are TGTGCCAGCAGCAGAGAAACAGGGGAAGTCAGCGAGACCCAGTACTTC. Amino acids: CASSRETGEVSETQYF. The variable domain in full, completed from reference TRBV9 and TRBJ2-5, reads DSGVTQTPKHLITATGQRVTLRCSPRSGDLSVYWYQQSLDQGLQFLIQYYNGEERAKGNILERFSAQQFPDLHSELNLSSLELGDSALYFCASSRETGEVSETQYFGPGTRLLVL.

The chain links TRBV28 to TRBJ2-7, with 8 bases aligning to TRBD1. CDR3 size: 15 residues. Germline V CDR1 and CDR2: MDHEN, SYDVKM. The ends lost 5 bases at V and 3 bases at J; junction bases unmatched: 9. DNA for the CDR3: TGTGCCAGCAGTCCGACAGGGGAGAGGTACTACGAGCAGTACTTC. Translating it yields CASSPTGERYYEQYF.